Shown below are 10 T cell receptor beta chains from a single sample sequenced in a study of monozygotic twins with cystic fibrosis (dated by TCRdb to the early 2020s). Libraries came from the immunoSEQ multiplex PCR assay. TCRdb took over this immuneACCESS table, retaining in-frame rearrangements with V and J assigned. Such tables are incomplete; in checked studies, under half of the missing clones stem from an unresolved V gene, and the remainder is unexplained. The sample includes 30,000 to 35,000 clones, with around 65% observed a single time. 0.78% of the sample is held by the ten biggest clonotypes. Sequencing was performed on blood. Receptors were obtained from a girl aged 10-17 years with cystic fibrosis.

This sequence joins TRBV11-3 and TRBJ2-7, with TRBD2 identical over 11 bases. The CDR3 totals 15 residues. Germline V gene sequence: CDR1 SGHNT, CDR2 YENEEA. Trimming cost V 3 bases and J 6 bases; bases outside gene matches: 7. The CDR3 coding sequence is TGTGCCAGCAGCTTTTTAGCGGGAGGGCCGTTCGAGCAGTACTTC. As protein: CASSFLAGGPFEQYF.

The chain joins TRBV4-1 to TRBJ2-1; D is ambiguous. Trimming removed 0 bases at V and 8 bases at J, with 8 bases between. Germline assignment: CDR1 MGHRA and CDR2 YSYEKL. This CDR3 comprises 13 residues. The CDR3 here is CASSQDPLDEQFF. The CDR3, as DNA: TGCGCCAGCAGCCAAGATCCATTGGATGAGCAGTTCTTC.

The chain has TRBV9 and TRBJ1-1; 10 positions agree with TRBD1. This CDR3 region has 15 residues. Trimming took 3 bases from V and 5 from J; bases not matched to a gene: 7. Germline-derived CDR1 and CDR2 are SGDLS and YYNGEE. CDR3 sequence reads: CASSAQTGGKTEAFF. DNA for the CDR3: TGTGCCAGCAGCGCCCAGACAGGGGGCAAGACTGAAGCTTTCTTT. Full variable domain (remainder filled in from reference TRBV9 and TRBJ1-1): DSGVTQTPKHLITATGQRVTLRCSPRSGDLSVYWYQQSLDQGLQFLIQYYNGEERAKGNILERFSAQQFPDLHSELNLSSLELGDSALYFCASSAQTGGKTEAFFGQGTRLTVV.

This clone has a handful of counts. The chain couples TRBV10-3 to TRBJ2-3, with 8 bases matching TRBD1. The CDR3 runs to 14 residues. Germline trimming cut 3 bases from V and 6 bases from J; bases unmatched to any gene: 5. Per germline, CDR1 ENHRY and CDR2 SYGVKD. CDR3 nucleotides: TGTGCCATCAGTGAAGGGACAGGAGGGGATACGCAGTATTTT. Protein product: CAISEGTGGDTQYF.

This chain uses TRBV6-5 with TRBJ1-6; D is uncertain. The CDR3 runs to 12 residues. With 1 base removed from V and 7 bases from J, the gap between germline ends came to 2 bases. Per the germline V gene, CDR1 is MNHEY and CDR2 is SVGAGI. CDR3: CASSYLNSPLHF. The CDR3 DNA reads TGTGCCAGCAGTTACTTGAATTCACCCCTCCACTTT.

The chain carries TRBV10-3 and TRBJ1-5; 9 bases map to TRBD1. V shed 7 bases and J 4 bases; nucleotides not matched to a gene: 5. This CDR3 region has 14 residues. CDR1 is ENHRY, CDR2 SYGVKD, per germline. CDR3 DNA: TGTGCCATCAAAGGGACAGGGAAAAATCAGCCCCAGCATTTT. Translated: CAIKGTGKNQPQHF.

The DNA for the CDR3 is TGTGCCCCTGCCCGGGATCACACTGAAGCTTTCTTT. Amino acids: CAPARDHTEAFF. The rearrangement links TRBV19 to TRBJ1-1, with D unresolved. The V and J ends lost 11 bases and 3 bases respectively, with 13 bases between them. The CDR3 has 12 amino acids. Germline V gives CDR1 LNHDA, CDR2 SQIVND (reference sequence).

The V and J genes are TRBV7-2 and TRBJ2-7; 8 nucleotides line up with TRBD2. This CDR3 region has 15 residues. Germline loops: CDR1 SGHTA, CDR2 FQGNSA. V trimming: 2 bases; J trimming: 1 base; junction bases outside the gene matches: 4. CDR3 sequence: CASSLTRGASYEQYF. CDR3 nucleotides: TGTGCCAGCAGCTTAACGCGGGGGGCTTCCTACGAGCAGTACTTC.

This clone was seen more than once but under ten times. The rearrangement uses TRBV29-1 and TRBJ2-2, with D possibly being TRBD1 (6 bases). This CDR3 is 15 amino acids long. Trimming pared 6 bases from V and 4 bases from J, leaving 18 bases between. Germline loops: CDR1 SQVTM, CDR2 ANQGSEA. The CDR3 is CSVRGRGASTGELFF. CDR3 coding DNA: TGCAGCGTCAGGGGCCGGGGCGCCTCCACCGGGGAGCTGTTTTTT.

The J gene is TRBJ1-2, the V gene TRBV29-1; no firm D call. V was trimmed by 7 bases and J by 8 bases, leaving 14 bases between them. The CDR3 has 11 amino acids. CDR1 SQVTM and CDR2 ANQGSEA come from the germline V gene. The CDR3 nucleotides are TGCAGCGGCCGATCCGCTAGCGGCTACACCTTC. Amino acids: CSGRSASGYTF. Drawing the rest from reference TRBV29-1 and TRBJ1-2, the complete variable domain is SAVISQKPSRDICQRGTSLTIQCQVDSQVTMMFWYRQQPGQSLTLIATANQGSEATYESGFVIDKFPISRPNLTFSTLTVSNMSPEDSSIYLCSGRSASGYTFGSGTRLTVV.